These 19 T cell receptor beta chains were all obtained from the same sample, sequenced in a study of control samples from healthy donors and cancer patients. Profiling relied on immunoSEQ multiplex PCR, and the TCRdb table lists in-frame clones only, not all of them. The table lists tens of thousands of clones, about 87% of them singletons, with roughly 14% in the top ten. The sample was blood. The receptors were sampled from a woman in her 70s in good health.

This chain connects TRBV7-9 to TRBJ2-5, with 9 bases that match TRBD1. The CDR3 is 15 residues long. Per germline, CDR1 SEHNR and CDR2 FQNEAQ (reference sequence). The J segment lost 4 bases and the V segment lost 2 bases, leaving 5 bases of the junction unmatched. This CDR3 is CASSLTGTGSETQYF. CDR3 sequence (DNA): TGTGCCAGCAGCTTAACCGGGACAGGGTCAGAGACCCAGTACTTC.

The gene calls are TRBV19 and TRBJ1-5; D may be TRBD1 (5 bases). Germline-derived CDR1 and CDR2 are LNHDA and SQIVND (reference sequence). The CDR3 loop spans 16 amino acids. Trimming stripped 1 base from V and 4 bases from J, with 14 bases between. CDR3 in amino acids: CASSIGSGWDNQPQHF. Written as DNA, the CDR3 is TGTGCCAGTAGTATAGGGTCAGGGTGGGATAATCAGCCCCAGCATTTT.

The chain is built from TRBV5-4 and TRBJ1-2; 9 bases fit TRBD1. Germline lookup yields CDR1 SGHNT and CDR2 YYREEE (reference sequence). The CDR3 length is 13 residues. J gave up 8 bases and V 4 bases, and 6 bases lay outside the gene matches. CDR3: CASSVDRGYGYTF. For the CDR3, the DNA is TGTGCCAGCAGCGTGGACAGGGGCTACGGCTACACCTTC.

The chain employs TRBV5-4 and TRBJ2-2, with TRBD2 matching 9 bases. The CDR3 loop spans 15 amino acids. Germline loops: CDR1 SGHNT, CDR2 YYREEE (reference sequence). V dropped 3 bases and J dropped 4; count of bases not matched to a gene: 4. Written as DNA, the CDR3 is TGTGCCAGCAGCTCCCGCGGGGGGGGCACCGGGGAGCTGTTTTTT. This codes for CASSSRGGGTGELFF.

In DNA, the CDR3 is TGTGCCAGCAAGCTGAGGCAGCTTGAAAAACTGTTTTTT. Translating gives CASKLRQLEKLFF. This chain uses TRBV12-3 or TRBV12-4 with TRBJ1-4; D is uncertain. Trimming removed 7 bases from V and 7 bases from J, with 13 bases in between. This CDR3 has 13 residues.

The V and J genes are TRBV5-4 and TRBJ1-2; D might be TRBD1 (5 bases). This CDR3 contains 13 residues. In germline, CDR1 is SGHNT, CDR2 YYREEE (reference sequence). V was trimmed by 0 bases and J by 7 bases, leaving 10 bases between them. The chain's CDR3 is CASSLESGGGYTF. The CDR3 DNA follows: TGTGCCAGCAGCTTGGAATCTGGGGGTGGCTACACCTTC.

The J gene is TRBJ2-5, the V gene TRBV11-2, with a weak D call TRBD2 (6 bases). The germline V gene encodes CDR1 SGHAT and CDR2 FQNNGV. Trimming removed 5 bases at V and 3 bases at J, with 16 bases between. This CDR3 has 15 amino acids. The CDR3 DNA follows: TGTGCCAGCAGCACCTTCCGGGAGACGAAAGAGACCCAGTACTTC. Translating it yields CASSTFRETKETQYF.

V and J are TRBV7-9 and TRBJ1-5; D ambiguous. This CDR3 has 14 residues. The germline V and J ends were trimmed by 4 bases and 9 bases, with 16 bases remaining between them. Germline lookup yields CDR1 SEHNR and CDR2 FQNEAQ (reference sequence). The CDR3 region is CASSSFGQRGPQHF. The CDR3 bases are TGTGCCAGCAGCTCCTTCGGGCAAAGAGGGCCCCAGCATTTT. The full variable domain, its missing parts supplied by reference TRBV7-9 and TRBJ1-5, is DTGVSQNPRHKITKRGQNVTFRCDPISEHNRLYWYRQTLGQGPEFLTYFQNEAQLEKSRLLSDRFSAERPKGSFSTLEIQRTEQGDSAMYLCASSSFGQRGPQHFGDGTRLSIL.

The gene calls are TRBV6-5 and TRBJ1-2; tentative D call: TRBD1 (6 bases). The CDR3 has 12 residues. Germline V gene data show CDR1 as MNHEY and CDR2 as SVGAGI. Trimming left V 7 bases short and J 2 bases short, with 8 bases between. The CDR3 DNA reads TGTGCCAGCACCCAGGGGAACTATGGCTACACCTTC. The encoded protein is CASTQGNYGYTF.

J is TRBJ1-1 and V is TRBV5-8; D possibly corresponds to TRBD1 (6 bases). Trimming stripped 4 bases from V and 8 bases from J, with 21 bases between. This CDR3 is built from 15 residues. Germline V CDR1 and CDR2: SGHTS, YDEGEE. Here the CDR3 reads CASSVGAGTTKEAFF. In DNA, the CDR3 is TGTGCCAGCAGCGTCGGTGCCGGGACAACTAAAGAAGCTTTCTTT.

The genes are TRBV19 and TRBJ1-6, with D possibly TRBD1 on 5 matching bases. Germline CDR1 is LNHDA and CDR2 is SQIVND (reference sequence). V lost 1 base and J 8 bases, leaving 12 bases between the germline ends. The CDR3 is made up of 15 amino acids. The CDR3: CASSIGAGWDSPLHF. The CDR3 DNA reads as TGTGCCAGTAGTATAGGTGCAGGGTGGGATTCACCCCTCCACTTT.

The chain carries TRBV12-3 or TRBV12-4 and TRBJ1-1; no firm D call. The V and J ends lost 6 bases and 0 bases respectively, with 8 bases between them. The CDR3 runs to 13 residues. CDR3 nucleotides: TGTGCCAGCAGGCCGATAATGAACACTGAAGCTTTCTTT. Protein: CASRPIMNTEAFF.

This chain uses TRBV5-1 with TRBJ1-2; D uncertain. V was trimmed by 4 bases and J by 1 base, leaving 8 bases between them. The CDR3 has 13 amino acids. CDR1 and CDR2 from the germline V gene are SGHRS and YFSETQ. CDR3 sequence (DNA): TGCGCCAGCAGCGAAACAGTTAACTATGGCTACACCTTC. Amino acid sequence: CASSETVNYGYTF. The complete variable domain, with remaining parts taken from reference TRBV5-1 and TRBJ1-2, reads KAGVTQTPRYLIKTRGQQVTLSCSPISGHRSVSWYQQTPGQGLQFLFEYFSETQRNKGNFPGRFSGRQFSNSRSEMNVSTLELGDSALYLCASSETVNYGYTFGSGTRLTVV.

The chain joins TRBV5-5 to TRBJ1-5; 8 bases are shared with TRBD1. The CDR3 spans 15 residues. Germline CDR1 is SGHKS and CDR2 is YYEKEE (reference sequence). The J segment lost 4 bases and the V segment lost 4 bases, leaving 7 bases of the junction unmatched. The CDR3 loop reads CASSPLDRVNQPQHF. CDR3 DNA: TGTGCCAGCAGCCCTCTGGACAGGGTTAATCAGCCCCAGCATTTT. The variable domain in full, with the rest retrieved from reference TRBV5-5 and TRBJ1-5, is DAGVTQSPTHLIKTRGQQVTLRCSPISGHKSVSWYQQVLGQGPQFIFQYYEKEERGRGNFPDRFSARQFPNYSSELNVNALLLGDSALYLCASSPLDRVNQPQHFGDGTRLSIL.

This chain links TRBV4-1 with TRBJ2-3; D tentatively reads TRBD1 or TRBD2 (5 bases each). V gave up 4 bases and J gave up 1 base, with 18 bases separating them. This CDR3 is 17 amino acids long. CDR1 and CDR2 from the germline V gene are MGHRA and YSYEKL. The CDR3 region is CASSPSPGAFGTDTQYF. CDR3 nucleotide sequence: TGCGCCAGCAGCCCTTCCCCCGGGGCGTTCGGCACAGATACGCAGTATTTT.

This clone turned up a few times. The rearrangement uses TRBV6-2 or TRBV6-3 and TRBJ2-1, with a tentative D call TRBD2 (5 bases). This CDR3 has 14 residues. Trimming removed 3 bases at V and 5 bases at J, with 11 bases between. Germline loops: CDR1 MNHEY, CDR2 SVGEGT. CDR3 in amino acids: CASSYWRADNEQFF. In DNA form, the CDR3 reads TGTGCCAGCAGTTATTGGCGGGCCGACAATGAGCAGTTCTTC.

The chain combines TRBV12-3 or TRBV12-4 with TRBJ1-1; 8 nucleotides match TRBD1. With V trimmed by 6 bases and J by 3 bases, 3 bases remained unmatched. CDR3 length: 13 amino acids. The CDR3 protein is CASSTQGDTEAFF. As DNA, the CDR3 is TGTGCCAGCAGCACACAGGGGGACACTGAAGCTTTCTTT.

This chain links TRBV19 with TRBJ1-1; TRBD1 might be the D (6 bases). The CDR3 consists of 16 residues. The V and J ends lost 7 bases and 2 bases respectively, with 20 bases between them. CDR1 LNHDA and CDR2 SQIVND come from the germline V gene (reference sequence). The CDR3 DNA sequence: TGTGCCAGTACCGATCGATCCGGGACATTCAACACTGAAGCTTTCTTT. Its translation: CASTDRSGTFNTEAFF. The whole variable domain, remainder taken from reference TRBV19 and TRBJ1-1, is DGGITQSPKYLFRKEGQNVTLSCEQNLNHDAMYWYRQDPGQGLRLIYYSQIVNDFQKGDIAEGYSVSREKKESFPLTVTSAQKNPTAFYLCASTDRSGTFNTEAFFGQGTRLTVV.

This chain joins TRBV13 and TRBJ1-3, with no clear D. The V end lost 7 bases, the J end lost 0 bases, and 13 bases lay between the germline ends. The CDR3 sequence is 15 residues long. Germline assignment: CDR1 PRHDT and CDR2 FYEKMQ (reference sequence). The CDR3, as DNA: TGTGCCAGCAATCTCCAAGTACACTCTGGAAACACCATATATTTT. It is translated as CASNLQVHSGNTIYF. The variable domain in full, with the rest retrieved from reference TRBV13 and TRBJ1-3, is AAGVIQSPRHLIKEKRETATLKCYPIPRHDTVYWYQQGPGQDPQFLISFYEKMQSDKGSIPDRFSAQQFSDYHSELNMSSLELGDSALYFCASNLQVHSGNTIYFGEGSWLTVV.